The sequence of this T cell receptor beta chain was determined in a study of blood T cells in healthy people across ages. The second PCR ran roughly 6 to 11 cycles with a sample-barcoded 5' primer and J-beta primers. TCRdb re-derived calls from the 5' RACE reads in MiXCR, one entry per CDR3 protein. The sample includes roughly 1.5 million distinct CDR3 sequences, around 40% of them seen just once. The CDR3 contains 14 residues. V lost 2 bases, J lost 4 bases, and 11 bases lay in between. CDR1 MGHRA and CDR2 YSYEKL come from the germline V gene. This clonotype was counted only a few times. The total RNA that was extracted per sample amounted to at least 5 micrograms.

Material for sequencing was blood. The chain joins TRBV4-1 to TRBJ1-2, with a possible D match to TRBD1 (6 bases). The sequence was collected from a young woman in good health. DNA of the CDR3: TGCGCCAGCAGCCAACAGGGGCAAAGCTATGGCTACACCTTC. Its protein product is CASSQQGQSYGYTF.